A single T cell receptor beta chain is shown here with its context. Its target is unknown. This entry belongs to a study of T cell repertoires in cytomegalovirus infection. Whole-study results and caveats: Clonotype analysis showed dominance of the ex vivo response by HLA-C-restricted CMV-specific TCR beta clonotypes.

CDR1 and CDR2 (germline): LNHDA, SQIVND (reference sequence). This CDR3 comprises 15 residues. The V segment lost 3 bases and the J segment 5 bases; nucleotides outside the gene matches: 10. TCRdb ran MiXCR on the reads and lists one entry per CDR3 protein. The data hold about 230,000 distinct CDR3 sequences, with 6.5% observed a single time. V gene TRBV19 combines with J gene TRBJ2-7; 7 bases are shared with TRBD2. This TCR came from a human donor in good health (CMV status not recorded). Some clones in this sample may be carry-over from other donors' samples. What was sequenced was PBMCs. As DNA, the CDR3 is TGTGCCAGTAGTATCATAGCGGGCGCTCGGGACGAGCAGTACTTC. Its translation is CASSIIAGARDEQYF.